Described below is a single T cell receptor beta chain sequence and its context. The antigen remains undetermined. The data are from a study of CD8+CD57+ T cells in acquired aplastic anemia. In the study overall: DNA recovered from sorted CD4+ and CD8+ cells had a mean of approximately 3 ug.

It was patients with CD8+CD57+ cell expansion by flow cytometry who were chosen for sequencing. All patients had severe acquired aplastic anemia. Patients were untreated when blood was sampled. TCR beta VDJ and CDR3 profiles were obtained from a genomic DNA template. TCRdb redid the calling of the reads with MiXCR, one entry per CDR3 protein. The sample includes 150,000 to 200,000 distinct CDR3 sequences, less than 50% of them seen just once. Trimming removed 5 bases from V and 0 bases from J, with 12 bases in between. Germline V gives CDR1 SGHAT, CDR2 FQNNGV. The length of the CDR3 is 15 residues. Study-wide findings and caveats: A set of 25 to 35 CD8+ CDR3 sequences was shared between patients and controls, and these sequences appeared highly expressed in patients.

The clonotype originates from a human donor with aplastic anemia. The J gene is TRBJ2-3, the V gene TRBV11-2; D remains unclear. Material for sequencing was sorted CD4+, CD8+, or CD8+CD57+ T cells (not recorded which) from PBMCs. Here the CDR3 reads CASSIHVTSTDTQYF. Written as DNA, the CDR3 is TGTGCCAGCAGCATCCACGTAACTAGCACAGATACGCAGTATTTT.